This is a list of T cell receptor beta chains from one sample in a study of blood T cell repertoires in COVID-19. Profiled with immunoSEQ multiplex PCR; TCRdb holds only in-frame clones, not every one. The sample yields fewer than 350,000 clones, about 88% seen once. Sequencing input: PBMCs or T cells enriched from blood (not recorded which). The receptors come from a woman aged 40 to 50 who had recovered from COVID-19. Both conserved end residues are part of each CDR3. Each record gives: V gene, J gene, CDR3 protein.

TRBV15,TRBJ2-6,CATSRTSGGASRSGANVLTF
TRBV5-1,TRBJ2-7,CASSSGTGGEQYF
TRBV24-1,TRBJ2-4,CATSDPGQGKNIQYF
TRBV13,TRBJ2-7,CASSLTGSISYEQYF
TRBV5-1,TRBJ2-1,CASSLVQRGTQFF
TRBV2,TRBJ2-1,CASSPQGSYNEQFF
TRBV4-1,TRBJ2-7,CASSQEASGTSYEQYF
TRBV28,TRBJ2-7,CASSFHGTGVSYEQYF
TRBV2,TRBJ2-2,CASRLAGGQTGELFF
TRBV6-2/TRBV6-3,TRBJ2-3,CASSYHLAGEADTQYF
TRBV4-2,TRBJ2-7,CASSQEAGLSYEQYF
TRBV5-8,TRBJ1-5,CASSFTGVGNQPQHF
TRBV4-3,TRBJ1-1,CASSQEAGLNTEAFF
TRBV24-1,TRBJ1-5,CATSDPGTVDQPQHF
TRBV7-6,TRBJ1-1,CASSGQGGLGTEAFF
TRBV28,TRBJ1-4,CASSWLQEQINEKLFF
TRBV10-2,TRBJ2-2,CASRTSGGPRPGELFF
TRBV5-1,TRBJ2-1,CASSRLGSYNEQFF
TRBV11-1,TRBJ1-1,CASSPPSVGGGTEAFF
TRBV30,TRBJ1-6,CAWVGQGSRNSPLHF
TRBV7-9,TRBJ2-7,CASSLGTSGDYEQYF
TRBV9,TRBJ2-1,CASDTTGEPYNEQFF